Listed below are T cell receptor beta chains from one sample, sequenced in a study of CD8 T cells in ankylosing spondylitis. TCRdb reanalysed the 5' RACE reads using MiXCR and keeps one entry per CDR3 protein. The sample lists some 800,000 distinct CDR3 sequences, 12% occurring once. Sequencing was carried out using blood, either unsorted or a sorted T cell fraction (not recorded which). These TCRs come from a male donor with ankylosing spondylitis. Each CDR3 is given with its conserved first and last residue. D genes are given only for firm matches. For some rows the clone size is stated as once, few or many, or as a class when expanded; others skip it.

V	size	D	J	CDR3	DNA
TRBV7-2	many	.	TRBJ2-1	CASSLASASYNEQFF	TGTGCCAGCAGCTTAGCTAGCGCCTCCTACAATGAGCAGTTCTTC
TRBV5-1	few	.	TRBJ1-4	CASSEHRNGEKLFF	TGCGCCAGCAGCGAACATCGGAACGGGGAAAAACTGTTTTTT
TRBV7-6	few	TRBD2	TRBJ2-3	CASSIPRSGEGTDTQYF	TGTGCCAGCAGCATACCTCGATCCGGGGAGGGGACAGATACGCAGTATTTT
TRBV20-1	.	.	TRBJ2-1	CSARDPGGSSYNEQFF	TGCAGTGCTAGAGATCCTGGGGGGAGCTCCTACAATGAGCAGTTCTTC
TRBV5-1	many	TRBD1	TRBJ2-7	CASSRQGTYEQYF	TGTGCCAGCAGTCGACAGGGAACGTACGAGCAGTACTTC
TRBV12-3/TRBV12-4	many	.	TRBJ1-2	CASSLPLNYGYTF	TGTGCCAGCAGTTTACCCCTAAACTATGGCTACACCTTC
TRBV20-1	.	.	TRBJ1-1	CSAPKGPDTEAFF	TGCAGTGCCCCGAAGGGCCCGGACACTGAAGCTTTCTTT
TRBV29-1	few	.	TRBJ2-3	CSVVGAGSADTQYF	TGCAGCGTTGTCGGGGCAGGGAGTGCAGATACGCAGTATTTT
TRBV6-2/TRBV6-3	few	.	TRBJ2-1	CASSFRAGVGNEQFF	TGTGCCAGCAGTTTTAGGGCAGGGGTTGGGAATGAGCAGTTCTTC
TRBV7-2	few	.	TRBJ2-1	CASSLAPGPYNEQFF	TGTGCCAGCAGCTTAGCCCCGGGACCCTACAATGAGCAGTTCTTC
TRBV5-4	.	.	TRBJ1-6	CASSLFQPHSPLHF	TGTGCCAGCAGCTTGTTCCAGCCCCATTCACCCCTCCACTTT
TRBV12-5	.	.	TRBJ1-2	CASGPEGNYGYTF	TGTGCTAGTGGCCCCGAAGGGAACTATGGCTACACCTTC
TRBV7-2	few	.	TRBJ2-7	CASSLAWGREKQYF	TGTGCCAGCAGCTTAGCGTGGGGCAGGGAAAAGCAGTACTTC
TRBV20-1	.	.	TRBJ2-5	CSARGLSYQETQYF	TGCAGTGCTAGGGGACTTTCGTACCAAGAGACCCAGTACTTC
TRBV20-1	few	.	TRBJ2-7	CSAPVPGLAVEQYF	TGCAGTGCACCCGTGCCGGGACTCGCGGTGGAGCAGTACTTC
TRBV18	.	.	TRBJ1-1	CASSLSGTKNTEAFF	TGTGCCAGCTCACTATCCGGGACAAAGAACACTGAAGCTTTCTTT
TRBV20-1	few	.	TRBJ1-5	CSAQRWRRDQPQHF	TGCAGTGCACAGCGGTGGCGGAGAGATCAGCCCCAGCATTTT
TRBV3-1	.	.	TRBJ2-1	CASSQVRSNEQFF	TGTGCCAGCAGCCAAGTGAGGAGCAATGAGCAGTTCTTC
TRBV18	.	.	TRBJ2-7	CASSPTDYNEQYF	TGTGCCAGCTCACCGACAGATTATAACGAGCAGTACTTC
TRBV20-1	.	TRBD1	TRBJ1-2	CSATDRVQYGYTF	TGCAGTGCTACCGACAGGGTCCAATATGGCTACACCTTC